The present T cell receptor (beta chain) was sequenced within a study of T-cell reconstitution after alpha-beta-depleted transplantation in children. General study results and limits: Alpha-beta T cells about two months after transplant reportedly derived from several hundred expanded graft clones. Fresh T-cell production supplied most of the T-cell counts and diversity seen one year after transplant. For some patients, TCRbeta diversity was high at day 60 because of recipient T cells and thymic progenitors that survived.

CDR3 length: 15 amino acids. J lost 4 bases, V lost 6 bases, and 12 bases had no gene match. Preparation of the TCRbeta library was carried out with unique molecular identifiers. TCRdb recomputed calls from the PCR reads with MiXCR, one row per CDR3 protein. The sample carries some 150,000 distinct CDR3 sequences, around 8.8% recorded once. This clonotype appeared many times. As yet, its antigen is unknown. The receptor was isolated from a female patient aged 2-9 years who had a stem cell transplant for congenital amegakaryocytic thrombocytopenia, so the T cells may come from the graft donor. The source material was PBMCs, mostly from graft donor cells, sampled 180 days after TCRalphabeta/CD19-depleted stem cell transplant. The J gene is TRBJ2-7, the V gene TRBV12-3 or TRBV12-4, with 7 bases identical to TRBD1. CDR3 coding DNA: TGTGCCAGCAGCTACGGGACAGTTGCCCCGTACGAGCAGTACTTC. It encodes CASSYGTVAPYEQYF.